This entry is about one T cell receptor (beta chain). TCRdb processed the 5' RACE reads anew with MiXCR; each CDR3 protein has one entry. Of more than 85,000 distinct CDR3 sequences listed, 15% to 20% are singletons. This sample was taken from a study of T cells of healthy individuals. The CDR3 sequence is 16 residues long. V trimming: 8 bases; J trimming: 6 bases; junction bases outside the gene matches: 15. Germline CDR1 and CDR2: MRHNA and SNTAGT. The chain joins TRBV6-4 to TRBJ2-2; TRBD1 matches at 7 bases. This clonotype was sampled from a human donor in good health. CDR3 bases: TGTGCCAGCGGACGTGAGGCAGGGGGTGAAGCCGGGGAGCTGTTTTTT. Amino acids: CASGREAGGEAGELFF.